The 16 T cell receptor beta chains given below trace back to one sample, sequenced in a study of blood T cell repertoires in COVID-19 (dated by TCRdb to 2018 to 2021). Library creation used the immunoSEQ multiplex PCR assay. Entries here come from immuneACCESS through TCRdb and include only in-frame sequences with V and J called. Some clones fail to appear in such tables; in the studies checked, an unresolved V gene covers under half of the shortfall, and the cause of the remainder is unknown. Across this sample there are a few hundred thousand clones, with 75% to 90% seen only once. 15% to 20% of the sample lies in the top ten. The sample consisted of PBMCs or T cells enriched from blood (not recorded which). The origin of the receptors is a man aged 40-50 years who had recovered from COVID-19.

The V and J genes are TRBV28 and TRBJ2-7; TRBD2 aligns across 10 bases. Trimming cost V 1 base and J 4 bases; bases outside gene matches: 13. This CDR3 contains 18 residues. Germline V gene lookup returns CDR1 MDHEN and CDR2 SYDVKM. CDR3 sequence reads: CASSLFPRTSGLVYEQYF. The CDR3 coding sequence is TGTGCCAGCAGTTTATTCCCGAGGACTAGCGGTCTAGTGTACGAGCAGTACTTC.

This clone was seen a single time. The chain combines TRBV5-4 with TRBJ2-1, with 8 bases that match TRBD1. The CDR3 has 16 residues. The junction had 7 bases not matched to a gene; V was cut back by 3 bases and J by 2 bases. Germline V gives CDR1 SGHNT, CDR2 YYREEE (reference sequence). The CDR3 sequence is CASSSEGQAAYNEQFF. The CDR3 coding sequence is TGTGCCAGCAGCTCGGAGGGACAGGCGGCCTACAATGAGCAGTTCTTC. The variable domain in full, with the rest retrieved from reference TRBV5-4 and TRBJ2-1, is ETGVTQSPTHLIKTRGQQVTLRCSSQSGHNTVSWYQQALGQGPQFIFQYYREEENGRGNFPPRFSGLQFPNYSSELNVNALELDDSALYLCASSSEGQAAYNEQFFGPGTRLTVL.

The rearrangement uses TRBV28 and TRBJ2-1, with 10 bases aligning to TRBD1. Germline CDR1 MDHEN, CDR2 SYDVKM. This CDR3 contains 15 residues. Trimming cost V 5 bases and J 5 bases; bases outside gene matches: 6. DNA of the CDR3: TGTGCCAGCAGTCTGATGGGACAGGGGAACAATGAGCAGTTCTTC. Encoded protein: CASSLMGQGNNEQFF. Full variable domain (remainder filled in from reference TRBV28 and TRBJ2-1): DVKVTQSSRYLVKRTGEKVFLECVQDMDHENMFWYRQDPGLGLRLIYFSYDVKMKEKGDIPEGYSVSREKKERFSLILESASTNQTSMYLCASSLMGQGNNEQFFGPGTRLTVL.

The CDR3 protein is CASSLTSGGHNEQFF. The CDR3 DNA follows: TGTGCCAGCAGCTTAACGAGCGGGGGGCACAATGAGCAGTTCTTC. V usage is TRBV7-2 and J usage is TRBJ2-1; 9 bases map to TRBD2. The CDR3 length is 15 residues. Germline-derived CDR1 and CDR2 are SGHTA and FQGNSA. The ends lost 2 bases at V and 5 bases at J; junction bases unmatched: 4.

V usage is TRBV6-2 or TRBV6-3 and J usage is TRBJ2-1; 7 nucleotides agree with TRBD2. CDR1 and CDR2 from the germline V gene are MNHEY and SVGEGT. The CDR3 covers 16 residues. The J segment lost 3 bases and the V segment lost 5 bases, leaving 10 bases of the junction unmatched. The CDR3 DNA reads TGTGCCAGCAGTACCAAGCGGGGCCCTGACTACAATGAGCAGTTCTTC. This codes for CASSTKRGPDYNEQFF.

J is TRBJ1-6 and V is TRBV5-1, with 12 bases matching TRBD1. This CDR3 contains 18 residues. The germline gives CDR1 SGHRS, CDR2 YFSETQ. Trimming removed 0 bases from V and 2 bases from J; junction bases left unmatched: 3. CDR3 sequence (DNA): TGCGCCAGCAGCTTGGAGGGACAGGGGGCCCCCTATAATTCACCCCTCCACTTT. As protein: CASSLEGQGAPYNSPLHF.

Only a few counts were recorded for this clone. This sequence joins TRBV11-3 and TRBJ1-1; TRBD1 matches 7 bases. CDR1 and CDR2 from the germline V gene are SGHNT and YENEEA. V shed 5 bases, J shed 1 base, and the junction held 4 bases outside the gene matches. This CDR3 is built from 14 residues. The DNA for the CDR3 is TGTGCCAGCAGCCGACAGGGACAGAACACTGAAGCTTTCTTT. It yields the protein CASSRQGQNTEAFF.

This chain uses TRBV18 with TRBJ2-1; 8 bases match TRBD1. The CDR3 totals 17 residues. Unmatched junction bases numbered 5, after V lost 0 bases and J lost 1 base. CDR1 is KGHSH and CDR2 is LQKENI in the germline V gene. This CDR3 reads CASSPPTGEDSYNEQFF. The CDR3 DNA reads TGTGCCAGCTCACCACCGACAGGGGAGGATTCCTACAATGAGCAGTTCTTC.

V gene TRBV10-3 combines with J gene TRBJ2-2, with TRBD1 identical over 7 bases. There are 14 residues in the CDR3. Per the germline V gene, CDR1 is ENHRY and CDR2 is SYGVKD. Trimming removed 7 bases from V and 7 bases from J; junction bases left unmatched: 9. DNA for the CDR3: TGTGCCATCAACAGGGGACAAATTGGCGGGGAGCTGTTTTTT. Its translation is CAINRGQIGGELFF.

The chain joins TRBV7-3 to TRBJ2-5; the D is unclear. V lost 1 base and J lost 1, with 7 bases in between. The CDR3 covers 14 residues. The germline gives CDR1 SGHTA, CDR2 FQGTGA. In nucleotides, the CDR3 is TGTGCCAGCAGCTTAAGTGCAGGCCAAGAGACCCAGTACTTC. This sequence encodes CASSLSAGQETQYF. The variable domain in full, completed from reference TRBV7-3 and TRBJ2-5, reads GAGVSQTPSNKVTEKGKYVELRCDPISGHTALYWYRQSLGQGPEFLIYFQGTGAADDSGLPNDRFFAVRPEGSVSTLKIQRTERGDSAVYLCASSLSAGQETQYFGPGTRLLVL.

This clone occurred a few times. The rearrangement uses TRBV6-1 and TRBJ2-7, with 10 nucleotides matching TRBD2. CDR1 is MNHNS, CDR2 SASEGT, per germline. This CDR3 region has 15 residues. V lost 1 base to trimming and J lost 3 bases; unmatched junction nucleotides: 3. CDR3 nucleotides: TGTGCCAGCAGTGAAGAAGGGACTAGCGTCTACGAGCAGTACTTC. Its translation is CASSEEGTSVYEQYF.

The chain is built from TRBV7-3 and TRBJ2-6; D remains ambiguous. V lost 7 bases to trimming and J lost 1 base, with 8 bases between them. Germline lookup yields CDR1 SGHTA and CDR2 FQGTGA. CDR3 size: 14 residues. The CDR3 DNA is TGTGCCAGCAAAAACGGGTCTGGGGCCAACGTCCTGACTTTC. Amino acid sequence: CASKNGSGANVLTF. Using reference TRBV7-3 and TRBJ2-6 for the parts outside the CDR3, the full variable domain is GAGVSQTPSNKVTEKGKYVELRCDPISGHTALYWYRQSLGQGPEFLIYFQGTGAADDSGLPNDRFFAVRPEGSVSTLKIQRTERGDSAVYLCASKNGSGANVLTFGAGSRLTVL.

The V call is TRBV13, the J call TRBJ1-4; no firm D call. Germline assignment: CDR1 PRHDT and CDR2 FYEKMQ (reference sequence). The germline V and J ends were trimmed by 2 bases and 4 bases, with 8 bases remaining between them. The length of the CDR3 is 14 residues. This CDR3 is CASSLQAVNEKLFF. In DNA, the CDR3 is TGTGCCAGCAGCTTACAGGCCGTTAATGAAAAACTGTTTTTT.

The genes are TRBV24-1 and TRBJ1-2; 7 bases match TRBD1. Germline V gene lookup returns CDR1 KGHDR and CDR2 SFDVKD. The CDR3 spans 15 residues. Germline trimming cut 4 bases from V and 3 bases from J; bases unmatched to any gene: 7. The DNA of the CDR3 is TGTGCCACCAGTGACTCCCGGCAGGGGGACTATGGCTACACCTTC. This translates into CATSDSRQGDYGYTF.

The V call is TRBV10-3, the J call TRBJ2-7, with 9 nucleotides matching TRBD1. V gave up 8 bases and J gave up 2 bases; unmatched junction bases: 1. The CDR3 is made up of 12 amino acids. Germline V gives CDR1 ENHRY, CDR2 SYGVKD. The DNA for the CDR3 is TGTGCCATCCGGGACAGGGCCTACGAGCAGTACTTC. Translating it yields CAIRDRAYEQYF.

V is TRBV9 and J is TRBJ1-4, with 9 bases aligning to TRBD1. This CDR3 spans 14 amino acids. Germline CDR1 SGDLS, CDR2 YYNGEE. The V gene end was trimmed by 3 bases and the J gene end by 8 bases; junction bases not matched to a gene: 5. The CDR3 nucleotides read TGTGCCAGCAGCGAGGGACAGGGTGGCGAAAAACTGTTTTTT. It codes for CASSEGQGGEKLFF.